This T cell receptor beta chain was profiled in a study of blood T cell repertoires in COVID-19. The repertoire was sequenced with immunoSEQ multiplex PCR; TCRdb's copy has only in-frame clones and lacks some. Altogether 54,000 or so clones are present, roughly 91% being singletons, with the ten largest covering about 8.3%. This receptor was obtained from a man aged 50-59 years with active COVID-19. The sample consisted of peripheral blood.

The CDR3 region is CASSPPVRQGKNTIYF. The CDR3 DNA sequence: TGTGCCAGCTCACCACCCGTCAGACAGGGAAAAAACACCATATATTTT. The chain joins TRBV18 to TRBJ1-3; 7 bases line up with TRBD1. Germline-derived CDR1 and CDR2 are KGHSH and LQKENI. V lost 0 bases, J lost 6 bases, and 8 bases stayed unmatched. This CDR3 region has 16 residues.